Below are 17 T cell receptor beta chains sequenced from a single sample in a study of cytomegalovirus exposure and HLA in healthy donors (dated by TCRdb to about 2017). Receptor amplification or capture employed the immunoSEQ multiplex PCR assay. For the multiplex PCR, a mixture combining 60 forward primers for TCR Vbeta segments and 13 reverse primers for TCR Jbeta segments was used. TCRdb retrieved this table from immuneACCESS and kept in-frame rearrangements only. Not all clones are present; in checked studies, unresolved V genes account for under half, and no reason is known for the remainder. The sample table holds about 140,000 clones, of which 65% to 85% were seen once. Clones ranked in the top ten supply more than 3% of the sample. Sequencing input: PBMCs. These receptors were obtained from a male donor in good health and CMV-seronegative.

The chain recombines TRBV5-1 with TRBJ2-4; 9 nucleotides align to TRBD2. Looked up from germline, CDR1 is SGHRS and CDR2 is YFSETQ. This CDR3 has 13 residues. V shed 4 bases, J shed 5 bases, and the junction held 1 base outside the gene matches. Here the CDR3 reads CASSAGGENIQYF. DNA for the CDR3: TGCGCCAGCAGCGCGGGAGGGGAAAACATTCAGTACTTC.

The CDR3 here is CASSYKTGTGLAGDLNTGELFF. The CDR3 DNA reads TGTGCCAGCAGTTATAAAACCGGGACAGGACTAGCGGGAGACCTGAACACCGGGGAGCTGTTTTTT. This sequence joins TRBV7-6 and TRBJ2-2; 13 bases are shared with TRBD2. The CDR3 is 22 amino acids. The V and J ends lost 6 bases and 1 base, in that order; junction bases with no gene match: 20. Germline CDR1 SGHVS, CDR2 FNYEAQ.

The chain joins TRBV6-1 to TRBJ2-3; 8 nucleotides line up with TRBD2. The junction had 10 bases not matched to a gene; V was cut back by 8 bases and J by 6 bases. Looked up from germline, CDR1 is MNHNS and CDR2 is SASEGT. This CDR3 region has 14 residues. CDR3 region: CASASGGEGDTQYF. The DNA for the CDR3 is TGTGCCAGCGCATCGGGGGGGGAGGGGGATACGCAGTATTTT.

This chain connects TRBV5-6 to TRBJ1-4, with 8 bases matching TRBD1. The CDR3 covers 16 residues. CDR1 and CDR2 (germline): SGHDT, YYEEEE. Unmatched junction bases numbered 11, after V lost 4 bases and J lost 6 bases. The CDR3 spells CASSLRRTGYHEKLFF. CDR3 sequence (DNA): TGTGCCAGCAGCCTGAGGAGGACAGGGTATCATGAAAAACTGTTTTTT.

The CDR3 here is CASSEAAGGYNEQFF. The CDR3 nucleotides are TGTGCCAGCAGTGAAGCAGCGGGGGGTTACAATGAGCAGTTCTTC. The rearrangement links TRBV6-4 to TRBJ2-1, with 9 bases aligning to TRBD2. CDR1 is MRHNA, CDR2 SNTAGT, per germline. Trimming removed 3 bases from V and 4 bases from J; junction bases left unmatched: 4. The CDR3 covers 15 residues.

This sequence joins TRBV7-9 and TRBJ1-1, with no clear D. The CDR3 sequence is 12 residues long. Germline V gene sequence: CDR1 SEHNR, CDR2 FQNEAQ (reference sequence). The V end was cut by 1 base, the J end by 11 bases, with 11 bases between. CDR3 nucleotides: TGTGCCAGCAGCTTAGGGCAGCCTAGGGCTTTCTTT. It translates to CASSLGQPRAFF.

This sequence joins TRBV11-2 and TRBJ2-7; D is unresolved. Trimming took off 1 base at V and 4 bases at J, with 5 bases between the two ends. The CDR3 is made up of 12 amino acids. Germline-derived CDR1 and CDR2 are SGHAT and FQNNGV. As DNA, the CDR3 is TGTGCCAGCAGCTTAGCGTTTTACGAGCAGTACTTC. Residues: CASSLAFYEQYF.

V usage is TRBV28 and J usage is TRBJ1-2; D not resolved. This CDR3 has 15 residues. Trimming stripped 4 bases from V and 2 bases from J, with 14 bases between. CDR1 and CDR2 (germline): MDHEN, SYDVKM. The CDR3 nucleotides read TGTGCCAGCAGTTCCCCCGGGGTAACCAACTATGGCTACACCTTC. Translated: CASSSPGVTNYGYTF.

The chain joins TRBV7-8 to TRBJ1-3; tentatively, D is TRBD1 (5 bases). This CDR3 comprises 15 residues. With 3 bases removed from V and 0 bases from J, the gap between germline ends came to 9 bases. CDR1 is SGHVS and CDR2 is FQNEAQ in the germline V gene. Here the CDR3 DNA reads TGTGCCAGCAGCTTGGGCCAGGGCTCTGGAAACACCATATATTTT. Amino acids: CASSLGQGSGNTIYF.

This chain links TRBV7-9 with TRBJ1-1; no firm D call. CDR3 length: 15 residues. Germline loops: CDR1 SEHNR, CDR2 FQNEAQ (reference sequence). V was cut by 1 base and J by 6 bases, with 15 bases left in between. Here the CDR3 DNA reads TGTGCCAGCAGCTTAGAGTTCCCGCAGTTTCCTGAAGCTTTCTTT. This codes for CASSLEFPQFPEAFF.

The count of this clone is one. One junction end does not reproduce the germline sequence, and a read error may be involved. The sample contains more than one DNA sequence encoding this CDR3. The rearrangement uses TRBV9 and TRBJ1-2; a possible D gene is TRBD1 (6 bases). The CDR3 loop spans 14 amino acids. Germline CDR1 and CDR2: SGDLS and YYNGEE. In DNA form, the CDR3 reads TGTGCCAGTAGCGTACAGGGCGTAAAAAGTGGCTACACCTTC. The encoded protein is CASSVQGVKSGYTF.

The chain carries TRBV11-2 and TRBJ2-1; maybe TRBD2 (6 bases). The V end was cut by 1 base, the J end by 9 bases, with 16 bases between. Germline CDR1 SGHAT, CDR2 FQNNGV. The CDR3 spans 15 residues. CDR3 loop: CASSLGWEEAVEQFF. The CDR3 nucleotides are TGTGCCAGCAGCTTAGGTTGGGAGGAGGCCGTTGAGCAGTTCTTC.

The chain joins TRBV21-1 to TRBJ2-1; the table's D call of TRBD1 was not tested on the DNA. TRBV21-1 is deemed a pseudogene. The CDR3 contains 14 residues. In nucleotides, the CDR3 is TGTGCCAGCAGCAGAGGTAGTGGGGGCTATGAGCAGTTCTTC. Translating it yields CASSRGSGGYEQFF.

V gene TRBV9 combines with J gene TRBJ1-6; 8 bases line up with TRBD1. The V gene's germline CDR1 is SGDLS and CDR2 YYNGEE. The CDR3 is 14 residues long. Losses at the gene ends were 3 bases for V and 7 bases for J; bases not matched to a gene: 3. In DNA, the CDR3 is TGTGCCAGCAGCGCTCGGGACAGGAATTCACCCCTCCACTTT. It specifies CASSARDRNSPLHF.

This chain joins TRBV19 and TRBJ2-5, with TRBD1 as a possible D gene (6 bases). Germline V gene sequence: CDR1 LNHDA, CDR2 SQIVND (reference sequence). The length of the CDR3 is 14 residues. Trimming pared 4 bases from V and 1 base from J, leaving 10 bases between. CDR3 in amino acids: CASSTRQAQETQYF. Here the CDR3 DNA reads TGTGCCAGTAGTACGAGACAGGCCCAAGAGACCCAGTACTTC.

This rearrangement joins TRBV28 to TRBJ2-7; 7 bases are a match to TRBD1. The V gene's germline CDR1 is MDHEN and CDR2 SYDVKM. CDR3 length: 14 amino acids. J was trimmed by 3 bases and V by 6 bases; bases with no gene match: 8. The CDR3 loop is CASRETGMFYEQYF. CDR3 DNA sequence: TGTGCCAGCAGGGAGACAGGGATGTTCTACGAGCAGTACTTC.

The chain combines TRBV9 with TRBJ1-1; D gene ambiguous. This CDR3 contains 17 residues. CDR1 and CDR2 (germline): SGDLS, YYNGEE. V lost 0 bases to trimming and J lost 0 bases, with 15 bases between them. CDR3 coding DNA: TGTGCCAGCAGCGTAGATCCTGTTCGGGGAATGAACACTGAAGCTTTCTTT. Translated: CASSVDPVRGMNTEAFF.